Each of the 25 T cell receptor beta chains below was sequenced from the same sample in a study of patients and donors after allogeneic stem cell transplantation. Each CDR3 protein is one row after TCRdb ran MiXCR on the RT-PCR reads. The sample comprises over 400,000 distinct CDR3 sequences, around 16% of which are singletons, and 6% to 8% rests with the top ten. The sequenced sample consisted of blood, either unsorted or a sorted T cell fraction (not recorded which). Every receptor here comes from a human donor who was either an allogeneic HSCT recipient or a stem cell or donor lymphocyte infusion donor (not recorded which). It is not recorded whose cells these are; they may come from a transplant donor.

J is TRBJ1-3 and V is TRBV11-1, with D hard to call. V shed 6 bases and J shed 0 bases, with 21 bases lying between them. This CDR3 spans 18 amino acids. The V gene's germline CDR1 is SGHAT and CDR2 FQDESV (reference sequence). In DNA, the CDR3 is TGTGCCAGCAGGGAATACGGCCTGGGGTCCCGCTCTGGAAACACCATATATTTT. The encoded protein is CASREYGLGSRSGNTIYF.

V and J are TRBV2 and TRBJ1-1; D is possibly TRBD1 (6 bases). Germline V CDR1 and CDR2: SNHLY, FYNNEI. The CDR3 runs to 14 residues. With 6 bases removed from V and 0 bases from J, the gap between germline ends came to 11 bases. Here the CDR3 reads CASRRQAVNTEAFF. The CDR3 coding sequence is TGTGCCAGCAGACGACAGGCGGTGAACACTGAAGCTTTCTTT.

The CDR3: CASSQAQGRRQPQHF. The CDR3 bases are TGTGCCAGCAGCCAAGCACAGGGTCGGCGCCAGCCCCAGCATTTT. The chain combines TRBV3-1 with TRBJ1-5; possibly TRBD1 for D (6 bases). V shed 1 base and J shed 7 bases, with 14 bases lying between them. Germline loops: CDR1 LGHDT, CDR2 YNNKEL (reference sequence). This CDR3 comprises 15 residues.

This chain links TRBV25-1 with TRBJ2-7; D may correspond to TRBD1 or TRBD2 (5 bases each). Germline CDR1 is MGHDK and CDR2 is SYGVNS. Between the trimmed V and J ends, which lost 4 bases and 6 bases, there was a span of 16 bases. This CDR3 is built from 14 residues. CDR3 in amino acids: CASSVGPVRGEQYF. The CDR3 DNA sequence: TGTGCCAGCAGTGTAGGACCCGTGAGGGGCGAGCAGTACTTC.

This clonotype came up many times. The V call is TRBV24-1, the J call TRBJ1-1; unclear D gene. The CDR3 is made up of 14 amino acids. Trimming shortened V by 0 bases and J by 1 base, and 5 bases separated the two germline ends. Germline values: CDR1 KGHDR, CDR2 SFDVKD. The CDR3 coding sequence is TGTGCCACCAGTGATTTGTACAGGAACACTGAAGCTTTCTTT. Amino acids: CATSDLYRNTEAFF.

The J gene is TRBJ2-3, the V gene TRBV6-5; TRBD2 matches 10 bases. The CDR3 length is 16 residues. Germline CDR1 is MNHEY and CDR2 is SVGAGI. The V and J ends lost 2 bases and 3 bases, in that order; junction bases with no gene match: 5. The CDR3 region is CASSYRLAGVTDTQYF. The CDR3 bases are TGTGCCAGCAGTTACCGGCTAGCGGGGGTGACAGATACGCAGTATTTT.

The gene calls are TRBV3-1 and TRBJ1-4; possibly TRBD1 for D (5 bases). This CDR3 is 15 amino acids long. Germline CDR1 LGHDT, CDR2 YNNKEL (reference sequence). V lost 1 base and J 5 bases, leaving 11 bases between the germline ends. The CDR3 nucleotides read TGTGCCAGCAGCCAAGGCGACAGTTTAAATGAAAAACTGTTTTTT. It codes for CASSQGDSLNEKLFF. The whole variable domain, filled in from reference TRBV3-1 and TRBJ1-4, reads DTAVSQTPKYLVTQMGNDKSIKCEQNLGHDTMYWYKQDSKKFLKIMFSYNNKELIINETVPNRFSPKSPDKAHLNLHINSLELGDSAVYFCASSQGDSLNEKLFFGSGTQLSVL.

At least ten counts were recorded for this clonotype. The V call is TRBV12-3 or TRBV12-4, the J call TRBJ2-3; D perhaps matches TRBD2 (7 bases). V shed 7 bases and J shed 2 bases, with 16 bases lying between them. The CDR3 is 15 amino acids. CDR3 DNA: TGTGCCAGCAATGGGGGCGGGGGCGCCACAGATACGCAGTATTTT. This translates into CASNGGGGATDTQYF.

This clonotype was recorded only once. The chain has TRBV2 and TRBJ1-1; D is unresolved. CDR3 length: 11 residues. The ends were cut back, 8 bases at V and 5 bases at J, with 9 bases in the middle. CDR1 is SNHLY, CDR2 FYNNEI, per germline. CDR3 nucleotide sequence: TGTGCCAGCCTTGAGGGAACTGAAGCTTTCTTT. This codes for CASLEGTEAFF.

Notes on this clonotype: A junction end diverges from the germline sequence, so it may reflect a read error. V usage is TRBV6-5 and J usage is TRBJ2-1; D uncertain. The CDR3 covers 13 residues. The germline CDR1 and CDR2 sequences are MNHEY and SVGAGI. The CDR3 sequence is CASSNSGWDEQFF. CDR3 nucleotide sequence: TGTGCCAGCAGTAACTCCGGGTGGGATGAGCAGTTCTTC.

This clonotype was seen more than once but under ten times. The chain carries TRBV7-9 and TRBJ2-7; 7 nucleotides align to TRBD1. The V and J ends lost 7 bases and 2 bases, in that order; junction bases with no gene match: 2. CDR1 and CDR2 (germline): SEHNR, FQNEAQ (reference sequence). The CDR3 is 12 amino acids. CDR3 in DNA: TGTGCCAGCAATCAGGGGGCCTACGAGCAGTACTTC. It encodes CASNQGAYEQYF.

This clonotype has only a few counts. The V gene is TRBV7-2, the J gene TRBJ1-1, with D possibly being TRBD1 (6 bases). Germline loops: CDR1 SGHTA, CDR2 FQGNSA. This CDR3 is 16 amino acids long. Trimming cost V 1 base and J 2 bases, with 14 bases left between them. CDR3 bases: TGTGCCAGCAGCTTAGATAACCCGGGGGCAAACACTGAAGCTTTCTTT. It specifies CASSLDNPGANTEAFF.

The V and J genes are TRBV7-2 and TRBJ1-1; tentatively, D is TRBD1 (5 bases). V shed 1 base and J shed 2 bases, with 14 bases lying between them. Germline V lookup: CDR1 SGHTA, CDR2 FQGNSA. The CDR3 runs 16 residues. CDR3 nucleotide sequence: TGTGCCAGCAGCTTAGAATGGGGGACCCTTAACACTGAAGCTTTCTTT. Protein: CASSLEWGTLNTEAFF.

About this clonotype: Mismatch with germline at one junction end may stem from a read error. CDR3 in amino acids: CVSSQHREAETQYF. CDR3 bases: TGTGTCAGCAGTCAACACAGGGAGGCAGAGACCCAGTACTTC. This sequence joins TRBV6-1 and TRBJ2-5; D could derive from TRBD1 or TRBD2 (6 bases each). CDR1 and CDR2 from the germline V gene are MNHNS and SASEGT. CDR3 length equals 14 residues.

This clonotype was seen more than once but under ten times. This chain links TRBV5-1 with TRBJ2-2; the match to TRBD2 covers 10 bases. This CDR3 spans 16 amino acids. Trimming removed 0 bases from V and 5 bases from J; junction bases left unmatched: 4. Germline CDR1 and CDR2: SGHRS and YFSETQ. As DNA, the CDR3 is TGCGCCAGCAGCTTGGTAGCGGGGGGCCTTACCGGGGAGCTGTTTTTT. Amino acids: CASSLVAGGLTGELFF.

The chain is built from TRBV3-1 and TRBJ1-2; the match to TRBD1 covers 9 bases. The CDR3 sequence is 15 residues long. Trimming removed 1 base from V and 10 bases from J; junction bases left unmatched: 10. Germline loops: CDR1 LGHDT, CDR2 YNNKEL (reference sequence). CDR3 DNA: TGTGCCAGCAGCCAAGGGCAACCGGGACAGGGAGTCTACACCTTC. Amino acid sequence: CASSQGQPGQGVYTF. Using reference TRBV3-1 and TRBJ1-2 for the parts outside the CDR3, the full variable domain is DTAVSQTPKYLVTQMGNDKSIKCEQNLGHDTMYWYKQDSKKFLKIMFSYNNKELIINETVPNRFSPKSPDKAHLNLHINSLELGDSAVYFCASSQGQPGQGVYTFGSGTRLTVV.

V and J are TRBV6-5 and TRBJ2-7; D remains unclear. The germline V gene encodes CDR1 MNHEY and CDR2 SVGAGI. Between the trimmed V and J ends, which lost 0 bases and 3 bases, there was a span of 9 bases. CDR3 length: 14 residues. Here the CDR3 reads CASSYSKGHYEQYF. CDR3 in DNA: TGTGCCAGCAGTTACTCAAAAGGTCACTACGAGCAGTACTTC.

The gene calls are TRBV18 and TRBJ2-7, with 8 positions matching TRBD1. Germline V gives CDR1 KGHSH, CDR2 LQKENI. CDR3 size: 14 residues. V lost 5 bases to trimming and J lost 1 base; unmatched junction nucleotides: 4. The CDR3 DNA reads TGTGCCAGCTCAACGGACAGGGTATCCTACGAGCAGTACTTC. The encoded protein is CASSTDRVSYEQYF.

This clonotype has more than one count but fewer than ten. J is TRBJ2-5 and V is TRBV7-6; 8 bases agree with TRBD1. This CDR3 contains 15 residues. Looked up from germline, CDR1 is SGHVS and CDR2 is FNYEAQ. Germline trimming cut 5 bases from V and 4 bases from J; bases unmatched to any gene: 9. CDR3 region: CASSLGNRGAETQYF. CDR3 in DNA: TGTGCCAGCAGCCTGGGGAACAGGGGGGCAGAGACCCAGTACTTC.

This sequence joins TRBV2 and TRBJ1-4; a weak D match, TRBD1 (5 bases). The CDR3 extends over 14 amino acids. Germline CDR1 SNHLY, CDR2 FYNNEI. V gave up 8 bases and J gave up 3 bases, with 13 bases separating them. The CDR3 DNA reads as TGTGCCAGCCGCCGGGAGGGGTCTAATGAAAAACTGTTTTTT. It yields the protein CASRREGSNEKLFF.

This clonotype occurred a few times. J is TRBJ2-1 and V is TRBV9, with TRBD1 identical over 7 bases. Germline loops: CDR1 SGDLS, CDR2 YYNGEE. This CDR3 is 14 amino acids long. V dropped 4 bases and J dropped 8; count of bases not matched to a gene: 9. CDR3 in DNA: TGTGCCAGCAGCCTGGGACAGACTCCGGATGAGCAGTTCTTC. This gives the protein CASSLGQTPDEQFF.

This clonotype appeared a few times. The rearrangement joins TRBV4-1 to TRBJ1-3, with unresolved D. CDR1 and CDR2 from the germline V gene are MGHRA and YSYEKL. The CDR3 consists of 13 residues. Trimming stripped 0 bases from V and 11 bases from J, with 11 bases between. The chain's CDR3 is CASSQENGVAIYF. CDR3 bases: TGCGCCAGCAGCCAAGAGAACGGGGTCGCCATATATTTT.

The DNA for the CDR3 is TGTGCCAGCAGGCCAGGGGGACTAGCGGGAGGTAAAGATGAGCAGTTCTTC. Translating gives CASRPGGLAGGKDEQFF. V gene TRBV7-9 combines with J gene TRBJ2-1, with 15 bases identical to TRBD2. CDR1 SEHNR and CDR2 FQNEAQ come from the germline V gene (reference sequence). This CDR3 is built from 17 residues. After removal of 6 bases from V and 8 bases from J, the junction contained 11 bases not matched to a gene.

The chain has TRBV7-2 and TRBJ1-1, with unresolved D. Per germline, CDR1 SGHTA and CDR2 FQGNSA. The CDR3 loop spans 14 amino acids. Trimming took 4 bases from V and 0 from J, leaving 9 bases between them. The CDR3 DNA follows: TGTGCCAGCAGCTCCCATCTAATGAACACTGAAGCTTTCTTT. Its protein product is CASSSHLMNTEAFF.

This clonotype was counted a few times. The chain joins TRBV29-1 to TRBJ2-3; 12 bases match TRBD2. CDR3 length: 15 amino acids. J was trimmed by 2 bases and V by 7 bases; bases with no gene match: 7. The germline V gene has CDR1 SQVTM and CDR2 ANQGSEA. The chain's CDR3 is CSGQTSGSYTDTQYF. The CDR3, as DNA: TGCAGCGGCCAGACTAGCGGGAGCTACACAGATACGCAGTATTTT.